This TCR beta chain was captured in a study of early T cells in non-severe SARS-CoV-2 infection. Study-level information: Unpaired chains resulted from sequencing bulk RNA of unsorted whole blood.

Whole-study results and caveats: VDJdb matches were skewed toward anti-spike CD8 T cell responses.

Individual cDNA molecules received unique molecular identifiers. MiXCR, applied by TCRdb to the 5' RACE reads, yields one record per CDR3 protein. The sample has roughly 57,000 distinct CDR3 sequences; less than 15% are singletons. This clonotype has only a few counts. Its antigen is undetermined. The source of this sequence is an adult who was a healthcare worker with PCR-confirmed SARS-CoV-2 infection or an uninfected control (not recorded which). Sequencing was performed on whole blood, taken at baseline.

The DNA of the CDR3 is TGTGCCAGCAGTTTAGCGGCTTCAACCGGGGAGCTGTTTTTT. Encoded protein: CASSLAASTGELFF. The rearrangement uses TRBV12-3 or TRBV12-4 and TRBJ2-2; unclear D gene. The V gene lost 0 bases and the J gene lost 5 bases, with 7 bases spanning the gap. This CDR3 is built from 14 residues.